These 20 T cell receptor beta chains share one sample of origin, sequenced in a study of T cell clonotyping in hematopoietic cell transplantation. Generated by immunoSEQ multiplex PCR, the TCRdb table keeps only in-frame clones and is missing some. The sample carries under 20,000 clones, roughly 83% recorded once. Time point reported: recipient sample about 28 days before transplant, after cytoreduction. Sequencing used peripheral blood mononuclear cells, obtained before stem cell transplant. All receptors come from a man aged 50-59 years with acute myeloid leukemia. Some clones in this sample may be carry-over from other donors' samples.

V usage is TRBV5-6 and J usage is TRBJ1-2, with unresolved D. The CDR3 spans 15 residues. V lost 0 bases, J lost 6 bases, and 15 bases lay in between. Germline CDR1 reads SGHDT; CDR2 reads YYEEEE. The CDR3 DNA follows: TGTGCCAGCAGCTTGGAGTCCCCAAGAAGGGATGGCTACACCTTC. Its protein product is CASSLESPRRDGYTF.

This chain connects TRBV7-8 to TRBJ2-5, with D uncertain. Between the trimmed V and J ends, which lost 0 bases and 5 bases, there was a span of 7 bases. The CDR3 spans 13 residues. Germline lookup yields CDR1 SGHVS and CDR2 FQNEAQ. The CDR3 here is CASSLAPQETQYF. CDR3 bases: TGTGCCAGCAGCTTAGCGCCTCAGGAGACCCAGTACTTC.

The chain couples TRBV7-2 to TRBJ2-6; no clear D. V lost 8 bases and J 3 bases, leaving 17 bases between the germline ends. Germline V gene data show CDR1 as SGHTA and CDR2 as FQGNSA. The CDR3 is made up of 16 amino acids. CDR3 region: CASYSGEEGGANVLTF. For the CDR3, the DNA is TGTGCCAGCTACTCTGGCGAAGAAGGTGGGGCCAACGTCCTGACTTTC.

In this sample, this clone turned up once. The CDR3 loop is CASSTGAHINTGELFF. DNA for the CDR3: TGTGCCAGTAGCACCGGGGCCCACATCAACACCGGGGAGCTGTTTTTT. This chain links TRBV19 with TRBJ2-2, with D perhaps matching TRBD1 or TRBD2 (5 bases each). Between the trimmed V and J ends, which lost 6 bases and 2 bases, there was a span of 16 bases. There are 16 residues in the CDR3. Germline V gives CDR1 LNHDA, CDR2 SQIVND (reference sequence).

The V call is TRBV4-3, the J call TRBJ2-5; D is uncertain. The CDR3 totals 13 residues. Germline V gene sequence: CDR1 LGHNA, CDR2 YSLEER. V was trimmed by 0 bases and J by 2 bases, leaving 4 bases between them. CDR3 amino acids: CASSQEGQETQYF. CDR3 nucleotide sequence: TGCGCCAGCAGCCAAGAGGGTCAAGAGACCCAGTACTTC.

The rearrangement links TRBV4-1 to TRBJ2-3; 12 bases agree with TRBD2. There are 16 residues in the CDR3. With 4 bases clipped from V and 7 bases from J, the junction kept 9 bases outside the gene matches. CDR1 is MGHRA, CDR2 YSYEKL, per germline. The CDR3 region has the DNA TGCGCCAGCAGCCCAGGACTAGCGGGGAGCGGGAATACGCAGTATTTT. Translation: CASSPGLAGSGNTQYF.

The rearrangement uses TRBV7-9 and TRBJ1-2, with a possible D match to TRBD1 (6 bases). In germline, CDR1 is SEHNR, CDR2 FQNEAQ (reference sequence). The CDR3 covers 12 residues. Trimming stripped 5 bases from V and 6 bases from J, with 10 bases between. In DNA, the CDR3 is TGTGCCAGCAGCCCACGGACAGATGGCTACACCTTC. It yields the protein CASSPRTDGYTF.

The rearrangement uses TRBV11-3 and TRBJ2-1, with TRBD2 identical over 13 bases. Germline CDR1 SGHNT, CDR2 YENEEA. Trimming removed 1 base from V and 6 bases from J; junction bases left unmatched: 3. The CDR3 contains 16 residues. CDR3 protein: CASSLGTSGGTNEQFF. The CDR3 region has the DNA TGTGCCAGCAGCTTAGGGACTAGCGGGGGTACCAATGAGCAGTTCTTC.

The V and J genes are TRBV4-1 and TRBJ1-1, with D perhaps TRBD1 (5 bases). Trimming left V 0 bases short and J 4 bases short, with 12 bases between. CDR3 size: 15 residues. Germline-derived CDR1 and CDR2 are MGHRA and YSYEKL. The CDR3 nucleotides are TGCGCCAGCAGCCAAGATCGGGGGGGAAGCACTGAAGCTTTCTTT. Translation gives CASSQDRGGSTEAFF.

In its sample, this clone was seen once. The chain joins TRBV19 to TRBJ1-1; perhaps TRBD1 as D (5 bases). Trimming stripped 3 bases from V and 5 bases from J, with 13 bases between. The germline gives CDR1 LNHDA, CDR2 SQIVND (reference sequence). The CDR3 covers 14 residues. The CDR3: CASSIARVGTEAFF. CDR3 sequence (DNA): TGTGCCAGTAGTATCGCCAGGGTTGGAACTGAAGCTTTCTTT. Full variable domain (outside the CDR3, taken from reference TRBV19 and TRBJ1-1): DGGITQSPKYLFRKEGQNVTLSCEQNLNHDAMYWYRQDPGQGLRLIYYSQIVNDFQKGDIAEGYSVSREKKESFPLTVTSAQKNPTAFYLCASSIARVGTEAFFGQGTRLTVV.

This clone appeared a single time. The CDR3 spells CSARTRGVGEQYF. The CDR3 bases are TGCAGCGCACGGACCCGGGGAGTGGGGGAGCAGTACTTC. V gene TRBV29-1 combines with J gene TRBJ2-7; D might be TRBD2 (5 bases). Trimming left V 7 bases short and J 7 bases short, with 20 bases between. The CDR3 has 13 residues. Germline lookup yields CDR1 SQVTM and CDR2 ANQGSEA.

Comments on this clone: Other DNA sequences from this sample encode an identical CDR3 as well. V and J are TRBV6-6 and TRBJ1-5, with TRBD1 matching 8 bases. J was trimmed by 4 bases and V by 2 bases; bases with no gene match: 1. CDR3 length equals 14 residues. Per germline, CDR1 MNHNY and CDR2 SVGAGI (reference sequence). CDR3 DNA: TGTGCCAGCAGTTACACAGGGGGGAATCAGCCCCAGCATTTT. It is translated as CASSYTGGNQPQHF.

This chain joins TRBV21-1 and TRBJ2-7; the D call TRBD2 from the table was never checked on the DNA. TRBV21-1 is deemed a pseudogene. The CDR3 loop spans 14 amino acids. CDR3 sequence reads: CASRVSGGPVEQYF. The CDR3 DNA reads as TGTGCCAGCAGGGTCAGCGGGGGGCCCGTAGAGCAGTACTTC.

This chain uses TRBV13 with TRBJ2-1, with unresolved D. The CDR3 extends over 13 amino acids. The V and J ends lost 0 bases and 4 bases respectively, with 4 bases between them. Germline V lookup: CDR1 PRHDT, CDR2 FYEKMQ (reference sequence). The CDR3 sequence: CASSLGLYNEQFF. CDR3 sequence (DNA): TGTGCCAGCAGCTTAGGACTTTACAATGAGCAGTTCTTC.

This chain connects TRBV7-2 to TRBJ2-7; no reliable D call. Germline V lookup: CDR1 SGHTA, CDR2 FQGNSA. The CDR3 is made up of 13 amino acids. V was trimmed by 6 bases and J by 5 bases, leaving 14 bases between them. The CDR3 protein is CASSLSQSHEQYF. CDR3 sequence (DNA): TGTGCCAGCAGTTTATCGCAGAGCCACGAGCAGTACTTC.

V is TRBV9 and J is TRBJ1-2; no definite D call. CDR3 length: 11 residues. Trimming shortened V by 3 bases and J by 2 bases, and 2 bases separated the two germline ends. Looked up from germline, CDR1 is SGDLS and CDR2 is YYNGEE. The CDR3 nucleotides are TGTGCCAGCAGCGCAAACTATGGCTACACCTTC. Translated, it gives CASSANYGYTF.

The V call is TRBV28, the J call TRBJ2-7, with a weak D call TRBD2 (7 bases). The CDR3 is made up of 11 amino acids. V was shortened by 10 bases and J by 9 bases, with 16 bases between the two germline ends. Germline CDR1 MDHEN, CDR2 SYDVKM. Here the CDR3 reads CAISPGGAQYF. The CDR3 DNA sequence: TGTGCCATCTCCCCGGGGGGCGCGCAGTACTTC. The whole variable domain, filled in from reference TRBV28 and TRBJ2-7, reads DVKVTQSSRYLVKRTGEKVFLECVQDMDHENMFWYRQDPGLGLRLIYFSYDVKMKEKGDIPEGYSVSREKKERFSLILESASTNQTSMYLCAISPGGAQYFGPGTRLTVT.

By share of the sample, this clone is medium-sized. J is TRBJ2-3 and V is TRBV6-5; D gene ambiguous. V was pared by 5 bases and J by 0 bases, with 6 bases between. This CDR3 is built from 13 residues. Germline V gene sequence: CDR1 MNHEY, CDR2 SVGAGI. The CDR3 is CASSVQSTDTQYF. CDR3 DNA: TGTGCCAGCAGTGTACAGAGCACAGATACGCAGTATTTT.

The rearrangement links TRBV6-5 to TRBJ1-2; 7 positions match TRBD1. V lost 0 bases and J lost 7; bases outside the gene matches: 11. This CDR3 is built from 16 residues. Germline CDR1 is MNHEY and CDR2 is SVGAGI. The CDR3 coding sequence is TGTGCCAGCAGTTACTCCCAGTCCCGGGACAGTGGTGGCTACACCTTC. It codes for CASSYSQSRDSGGYTF.

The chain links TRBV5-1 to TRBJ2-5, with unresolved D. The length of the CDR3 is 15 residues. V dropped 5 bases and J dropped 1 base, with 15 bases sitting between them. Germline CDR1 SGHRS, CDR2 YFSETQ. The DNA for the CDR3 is TGCGCCAGCAGGGGGTCCCAATTCAGCCAAGAGACCCAGTACTTC. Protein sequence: CASRGSQFSQETQYF. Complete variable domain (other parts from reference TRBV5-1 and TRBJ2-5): KAGVTQTPRYLIKTRGQQVTLSCSPISGHRSVSWYQQTPGQGLQFLFEYFSETQRNKGNFPGRFSGRQFSNSRSEMNVSTLELGDSALYLCASRGSQFSQETQYFGPGTRLLVL.